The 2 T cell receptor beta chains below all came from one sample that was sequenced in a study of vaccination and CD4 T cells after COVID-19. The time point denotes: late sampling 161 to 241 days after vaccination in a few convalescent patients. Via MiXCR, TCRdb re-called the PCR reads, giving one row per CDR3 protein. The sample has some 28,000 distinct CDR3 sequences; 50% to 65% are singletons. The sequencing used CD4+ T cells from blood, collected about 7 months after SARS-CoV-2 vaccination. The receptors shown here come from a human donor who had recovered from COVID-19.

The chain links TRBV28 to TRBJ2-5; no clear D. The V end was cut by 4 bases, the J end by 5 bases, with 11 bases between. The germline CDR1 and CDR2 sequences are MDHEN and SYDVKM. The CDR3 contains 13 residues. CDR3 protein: CASSSTLVETQYF. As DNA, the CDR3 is TGTGCCAGCAGTTCAACCTTGGTGGAGACCCAGTACTTC.

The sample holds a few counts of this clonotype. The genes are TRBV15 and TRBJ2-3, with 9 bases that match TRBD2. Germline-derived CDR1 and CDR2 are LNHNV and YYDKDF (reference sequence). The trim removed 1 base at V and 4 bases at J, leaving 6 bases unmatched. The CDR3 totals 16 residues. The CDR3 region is CATSRAAGGGADTQYF. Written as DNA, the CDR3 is TGTGCCACCAGCAGAGCGGCGGGAGGGGGGGCAGATACGCAGTATTTT.